Presented here are 21 T cell receptor beta chains from one specimen sequenced in a study of blood T cell repertoires in COVID-19. Sequenced by immunoSEQ multiplex PCR; TCRdb stores in-frame clones only, minus some. The sample includes around 37,000 clones, about 90% of them seen just once. The sequenced material came from peripheral blood. The origin of the receptors is a man between 45 and 60 years old with active or convalescent COVID-19.

The J gene is TRBJ2-3, the V gene TRBV20-1; TRBD2 might be the D (5 bases). CDR1 and CDR2 (germline): DFQATT, SNEGSKA (reference sequence). The CDR3 covers 15 residues. Trimming removed 3 bases at V and 3 bases at J, with 16 bases between. The CDR3 sequence: CSASPGIGLTDTQYF. The DNA for the CDR3 is TGCAGTGCTAGTCCCGGGATCGGGTTGACAGATACGCAGTATTTT.

This clone has just one count. V and J are TRBV6-5 and TRBJ2-3; 9 nucleotides line up with TRBD2. V shed 2 bases, J shed 6 bases, and the junction held 9 bases outside the gene matches. Germline lookup yields CDR1 MNHEY and CDR2 SVGAGI. The CDR3 runs 16 residues. The CDR3 protein is CASSYGSGRGRDTQYF. For the CDR3, the DNA is TGTGCCAGCAGTTACGGTAGCGGGAGAGGTCGGGATACGCAGTATTTT.

The J gene is TRBJ1-2, the V gene TRBV4-1; 7 bases are shared with TRBD1. V gave up 0 bases and J gave up 7 bases; unmatched junction bases: 14. Looked up from germline, CDR1 is MGHRA and CDR2 is YSYEKL. This CDR3 has 17 amino acids. The CDR3 DNA reads TGCGCCAGCAGCCAAGACCACTCCGGGACAGACCTAGGTGGCTACACCTTC. Translated: CASSQDHSGTDLGGYTF.

The chain carries TRBV4-3 and TRBJ2-1; TRBD2 might be the D (6 bases). CDR3 size: 17 residues. Trimming removed 1 base at V and 3 bases at J, with 16 bases between. The germline V gene has CDR1 LGHNA and CDR2 YSLEER. The CDR3 is CASSQASASEIYNEQFF. For the CDR3, the DNA is TGCGCCAGCAGCCAAGCATCAGCTAGCGAGATCTACAATGAGCAGTTCTTC.

The chain carries TRBV2 and TRBJ1-1, with 10 bases lining up with TRBD1. Per the germline V gene, CDR1 is SNHLY and CDR2 is FYNNEI. The CDR3 consists of 15 residues. The V segment lost 5 bases and the J segment 1 base; nucleotides outside the gene matches: 4. The CDR3 sequence: CASSTRDRGNTEAFF. CDR3 nucleotide sequence: TGTGCCAGCAGTACCCGGGACAGGGGGAACACTGAAGCTTTCTTT.

The rearrangement joins TRBV16 to TRBJ2-2; 7 positions match TRBD1. Germline trimming cut 3 bases from V and 9 bases from J; bases unmatched to any gene: 10. This CDR3 comprises 15 residues. Per germline, CDR1 KGHSY and CDR2 FQNENV. The CDR3 coding sequence is TGTGCCAGCAGCCACGGGACAGCAAACCACAGGGAGCTGTTTTTT. Translating gives CASSHGTANHRELFF.

This rearrangement joins TRBV18 to TRBJ2-1, with a weak D call TRBD1 (6 bases). The germline gives CDR1 KGHSH, CDR2 LQKENI. The CDR3 consists of 17 residues. The V end was cut by 3 bases, the J end by 3 bases, with 18 bases between. The CDR3 sequence is CASSPSRTAPFYNEQFF. CDR3 bases: TGTGCCAGCTCACCGAGTAGGACAGCTCCCTTCTACAATGAGCAGTTCTTC.

The rearrangement links TRBV11-1 to TRBJ2-1; a weak D match, TRBD1 (6 bases). Trimming removed 3 bases from V and 4 bases from J, with 13 bases in between. Germline CDR1 SGHAT, CDR2 FQDESV (reference sequence). This CDR3 spans 15 amino acids. As DNA, the CDR3 is TGTGCCAGCAGCTTCTTCCAGGGGACATACAATGAGCAGTTCTTC. Protein: CASSFFQGTYNEQFF. Full variable domain (remainder filled in from reference TRBV11-1 and TRBJ2-1): EAEVAQSPRYKITEKSQAVAFWCDPISGHATLYWYRQILGQGPELLVQFQDESVVDDSQLPKDRFSAERLKGVDSTLKIQPAELGDSAMYLCASSFFQGTYNEQFFGPGTRLTVL.

CDR3 sequence reads: CASSNYRQGRGGELFF. The DNA for the CDR3 is TGTGCCAGCAGCAACTATCGACAGGGGAGGGGCGGGGAGCTGTTTTTT. The J gene is TRBJ2-2, the V gene TRBV11-2, with D maybe TRBD1 (8 bases). V was cut by 5 bases and J by 7 bases, with 20 bases left in between. The CDR3 runs 16 residues. Germline-derived CDR1 and CDR2 are SGHAT and FQNNGV.

V and J are TRBV10-2 and TRBJ2-3; D might be TRBD1 (5 bases). V dropped 2 bases and J dropped 4 bases, with 7 bases sitting between them. Germline V gene data show CDR1 as WSHSY and CDR2 as SAAADI. The CDR3 is made up of 13 amino acids. The CDR3 reads CASSEQGPDTQYF. CDR3 coding DNA: TGCGCCAGCAGTGAGCAGGGCCCAGATACGCAGTATTTT.

V and J are TRBV7-2 and TRBJ2-3, with D possibly TRBD2 on 5 matching bases. Trimming cost V 6 bases and J 6 bases, with 22 bases left between them. The CDR3 spans 16 residues. Germline CDR1 and CDR2: SGHTA and FQGNSA. CDR3 sequence (DNA): TGTGCCAGCAGTCTCGGGTCGCGGGCCCTCGGTGATACGCAGTATTTT. The encoded protein is CASSLGSRALGDTQYF.

V usage is TRBV3-1 (or the pseudogene TRBV3-2) and J usage is TRBJ2-7; D possibly corresponds to TRBD2 (5 bases). In germline, CDR1 is LGHDT, CDR2 YNNKEL (reference sequence). The CDR3 is made up of 14 amino acids. With 0 bases removed from V and 2 bases from J, the gap between germline ends came to 8 bases. CDR3 coding DNA: TGTGCCAGCAGCCAAGATGACTATCCCTACGAGCAGTACTTC. Translating it yields CASSQDDYPYEQYF.

The rearrangement links TRBV2 to TRBJ2-7, with D possibly matching TRBD1 (5 bases). The CDR3 consists of 14 residues. Trimming took 4 bases from V and 2 from J, leaving 12 bases between them. Looked up from germline, CDR1 is SNHLY and CDR2 is FYNNEI. CDR3 DNA sequence: TGTGCCAGCAGTGTATTGGCAGGGCCCTACGAGCAGTACTTC. It is translated as CASSVLAGPYEQYF.

V is TRBV5-4 and J is TRBJ2-7; D unresolved. The CDR3 runs 12 residues. Germline CDR1 SGHNT, CDR2 YYREEE (reference sequence). Trimming took 0 bases from V and 5 from J, leaving 6 bases between them. In DNA form, the CDR3 reads TGTGCCAGCAGCTTGGACAAAAACGAGCAGTACTTC. Amino acid sequence: CASSLDKNEQYF.

The CDR3 region is CATSDWDSNTGELFF. The CDR3 nucleotides read TGTGCCACCAGTGACTGGGACAGTAACACCGGGGAGCTGTTTTTT. The genes are TRBV24-1 and TRBJ2-2, with 7 positions matching TRBD1. This CDR3 contains 15 residues. Germline loops: CDR1 KGHDR, CDR2 SFDVKD. J lost 2 bases, V lost 4 bases, and 3 bases had no gene match.

V gene TRBV18 combines with J gene TRBJ2-1, with D perhaps matching TRBD1 (5 bases). The CDR3 runs 15 residues. CDR1 KGHSH and CDR2 LQKENI come from the germline V gene. V lost 2 bases and J lost 2, with 10 bases in between. The CDR3 is CASSPFAGPYNEQFF. CDR3 in DNA: TGTGCCAGCTCACCATTCGCAGGGCCCTACAATGAGCAGTTCTTC.

The V call is TRBV2, the J call TRBJ2-7, with 13 bases that match TRBD2. Germline V CDR1 and CDR2: SNHLY, FYNNEI. CDR3 size: 15 residues. The V and J ends lost 6 bases and 2 bases, in that order; junction bases with no gene match: 4. The CDR3 coding sequence is TGTGCCAGCAGAGAGGGACTAGCGGGACCCTACGAGCAGTACTTC. It encodes CASREGLAGPYEQYF.

The chain employs TRBV4-3 and TRBJ2-1; TRBD2 is a possible D gene (5 bases). Trimming shortened V by 4 bases and J by 6 bases, and 13 bases separated the two germline ends. This CDR3 comprises 14 residues. Germline loops: CDR1 LGHNA, CDR2 YSLEER. DNA of the CDR3: TGCGCCAGCAGCCCTAGCTATGGGTCCAATGAGCAGTTCTTC. Translated, it gives CASSPSYGSNEQFF.

This rearrangement joins TRBV4-1 to TRBJ2-7; 7 bases map to TRBD2. J gave up 7 bases and V 5 bases, and 14 bases lay outside the gene matches. Per germline, CDR1 MGHRA and CDR2 YSYEKL. The CDR3 has 15 residues. CDR3 nucleotides: TGCGCCAGCAGCTACATTTCTGCGGGAGCTGGGGAGCAGTACTTC. Amino acid sequence: CASSYISAGAGEQYF.

The chain couples TRBV5-1 to TRBJ1-4; 9 nucleotides match TRBD1. The length of the CDR3 is 18 residues. The germline V gene has CDR1 SGHRS and CDR2 YFSETQ. After removal of 4 bases from V and 3 bases from J, the junction contained 13 bases not matched to a gene. The CDR3 DNA reads TGCGCCAGCAGCCGCGGGACGGGACAGGGTTTCGCTAATGAAAAACTGTTTTTT. Its protein is CASSRGTGQGFANEKLFF.

The chain combines TRBV2 with TRBJ2-4, with 12 bases identical to TRBD2. Germline V CDR1 and CDR2: SNHLY, FYNNEI. With 4 bases clipped from V and 0 bases from J, the junction kept 10 bases outside the gene matches. The CDR3 totals 19 residues. The CDR3, as DNA: TGTGCCAGCAGTGGAAGACTAGCGGGAGTGGGTCTAGCCAAAAACATTCAGTACTTC. Translated, it gives CASSGRLAGVGLAKNIQYF.